The sequence of this T cell receptor beta chain was determined in a study of T cell responses to AZD1222 COVID-19 vaccine. Findings and caveats of the study: Only five to seven individuals given AZD1222 were seropositive at baseline.

In its sample, this clone was seen once. Antigen unknown. Only in-frame clones appear in the TCRdb table, and some are missing; sequencing was by immunoSEQ multiplex PCR. This sample yields 96,000 or so clones, of which 85% to 90% are seen a single time; 26% belongs to the top ten. Per the germline V gene, CDR1 is SGHAT and CDR2 is FQNNGV. V lost 4 bases, J lost 8 bases, and 6 bases stayed unmatched. The length of the CDR3 is 16 residues. This clonotype was sampled from an adult in good health. The chain joins TRBV11-2 to TRBJ2-1, with 15 bases identical to TRBD2. The sample consisted of peripheral blood, taken on day 0 of AZD1222 vaccination. CDR3 sequence reads: CASSSGLAGGPDEQFF. The CDR3 region has the DNA TGTGCCAGCAGCTCAGGACTAGCGGGAGGGCCCGATGAGCAGTTCTTC.